This TCR beta chain appears in the sequencing data of a study of vaccination effects on CD4 cells after COVID-19. The protocol was immunoSEQ multiplex PCR, while the TCRdb copy is restricted to in-frame clones and leaves out a portion. Of fewer than 55,000 clones in the sample, just over 70% are singletons; the top ten hold around 6.7%. The ends were cut back, 0 bases at V and 4 bases at J, with 14 bases in the middle. Germline CDR1 and CDR2: SGHDT and YYEEEE. There are 16 residues in the CDR3. This clone was observed a single time. Antigen: not known. It was after around 10 days of culture that CD4+ T cells were isolated. Participants each got two BNT162b2 or mRNA-1273 vaccine doses. According to the study, vaccine recipients showed no prior SARS-CoV-2 infection and negative nucleocapsid antibodies.

The material sequenced was CD4+ T cells from PBMCs cultured without peptide, taken after COVID-19 vaccination. The rearrangement uses TRBV5-6 and TRBJ1-3; D is unresolved. This TCR derives from a human donor who received a COVID-19 vaccine. CDR3 region: CASSLVGLPSGNTIYF. CDR3 nucleotide sequence: TGTGCCAGCAGCTTGGTAGGGCTTCCGTCCGGAAACACCATATATTTT.